This T cell receptor beta chain was identified during a study of blood T cell repertoires in COVID-19. On the study more broadly: T cells, B-cell-depleted T cells, or PBMCs supplied cDNA or gDNA.

V dropped 3 bases and J dropped 1 base, with 20 bases sitting between them. This CDR3 region has 18 residues. Per germline, CDR1 SGHDT and CDR2 YYEEEE. Clones were sequenced by immunoSEQ multiplex PCR, and TCRdb holds only the in-frame ones, with some missing. The sample consists of about 150,000 clones, more than 75% of them appearing once. This clonotype originated in a woman aged 55-69 years with COVID-19, enrolled during active disease. The chain has TRBV5-6 and TRBJ2-1; tentative D call: TRBD2 (5 bases). Source material: peripheral blood. In DNA, the CDR3 is TGTGCCAGCAGCTCCAAGGCCGGACTTCTGTGGTCCTACAATGAGCAGTTCTTC. Translated, it gives CASSSKAGLLWSYNEQFF. The complete variable domain, with remaining parts taken from reference TRBV5-6 and TRBJ2-1, reads DAGVTQSPTHLIKTRGQQVTLRCSPKSGHDTVSWYQQALGQGPQFIFQYYEEEERQRGNFPDRFSGHQFPNYSSELNVNALLLGDSALYLCASSSKAGLLWSYNEQFFGPGTRLTVL.